A selection of T cell receptor beta chains follows, all from one sample in a study of blood T cells in healthy people across ages. TCRdb re-analysed the 5' RACE reads in MiXCR, keeping a single row per CDR3 protein. The sample holds approximately 900,000 distinct CDR3 sequences; about 27% are singletons and the top ten take roughly a tenth. This sample was also put to use in a study of T cells of mothers and their children.

The source material was blood. Receptors originate from a woman aged 40 to 50 in good health. CDR3s include the opening cysteine and the closing phenylalanine or tryptophan. Each record gives: J gene, clone size, V gene, D gene, CDR3 DNA, CDR3 protein. A D gene is named only where the DNA matches it firmly. Size is omitted from some rows. Given values are once, few, many or a class for expanded clones.

TRBJ1-5 NA TRBV2 NA TGTGCCAGCAGTGAAGAAGGCTCGAGCAATCAGCCCCAGCATTTT CASSEEGSSNQPQHF
TRBJ1-1 NA TRBV7-2 NA TGTGCCAGCAGCTTCGTCGTAAGGAACGCTGAAGCTTTCTTT CASSFVVRNAEAFF
TRBJ2-1 NA TRBV20-1 NA TGCAGTGCTAGAGATAAGCTAGCCCATGAGCAGTTCTTC CSARDKLAHEQFF
TRBJ2-3 few TRBV20-1 NA TGCAGTGCGGTAGTGGCGGGGGCCGCAGATACGCAGTATTTT CSAVVAGAADTQYF
TRBJ1-1 many TRBV7-2 TRBD1 TGTGCCAGCAGCTTTCCCGGGACAGGGGGCACTGAAGCTTTCTTT CASSFPGTGGTEAFF
TRBJ1-3 few TRBV12-3/TRBV12-4 TRBD1 TGTGCCAGCAGGAGAGCGGGACAGGGGATCGGAAACACCATATATTTT CASRRAGQGIGNTIYF
TRBJ2-5 NA TRBV21-1 NA TGTGCCAGCAGCAAAGTGGCGGGGCAAGAGACCCAGTACTTC CASSKVAGQETQYF
TRBJ2-7 NA TRBV19 TRBD1 TGTGCCAGCCGGGATGGGGGGACAGGGAAGAACGAGCAGTACTTC CASRDGGTGKNEQYF
TRBJ2-2 few TRBV15 NA TGTGCCACCAGCAGAGATATCGCCGCGGGGACCGGGGAGCTGTTTTTT CATSRDIAAGTGELFF
TRBJ2-7 few TRBV20-1 NA TGCAGTGCTGTGACAGGCAGGGGCTCCTACGAGCAGTACTTC CSAVTGRGSYEQYF
TRBJ1-1 NA TRBV30 TRBD1 TGTGCCTGGAGTGGACAGGGCCCTAATGAAGCTTTCTTT CAWSGQGPNEAFF
TRBJ1-2 NA TRBV9 NA TGTGCCAGCAGTGGGAAATTACAGGGTAGGCGCGGCTATGGCTACACCTTC CASSGKLQGRRGYGYTF
TRBJ2-5 NA TRBV7-6 NA TGTGCCAGCAGCTTAGTCCCAGTAAGGGAGACCCAGTACTTC CASSLVPVRETQYF
TRBJ2-7 many TRBV2 NA TGTGCCAGCCGTCAGTTCTACGAGCAGTACTTC CASRQFYEQYF
TRBJ1-2 few TRBV20-1 NA TGCAGTGCTACGGGGGATCGGGATGGCTACACCTTC CSATGDRDGYTF
TRBJ2-5 NA TRBV9 NA TGTGCCGGCAGTATCTTTGAGGGGGGGAAAGAGACCCAGTACTTC CAGSIFEGGKETQYF
TRBJ1-2 many TRBV6-2/TRBV6-3 NA TGTGCCAGCAGACCGGGACGCTTAGTGAGGGGCTACACCTTC CASRPGRLVRGYTF
TRBJ1-1 NA TRBV6-6 NA TGTGCCAGCAGTTACCAGAACACTGAAGCTTTCTTT CASSYQNTEAFF
TRBJ2-5 few TRBV5-1 NA TGCGCCAGCAACGAGGGGTACCAAGAGGCCCAGTACTTC CASNEGYQEAQYF
TRBJ1-1 few TRBV30 NA TGTGCCTGGACTGGGCAGGGAAACACTGAAGCTTTCTTT CAWTGQGNTEAFF
TRBJ2-4 NA TRBV28 NA TGTACCAGCAGCATCGGCGGGGCAGTCCGCCCCAGTCAGTACTTC CTSSIGGAVRPSQYF
TRBJ2-3 NA TRBV12-3/TRBV12-4 TRBD1 TGTGCCAGCAATGCAGGGGGCGCAGATACGCAGTATTTT CASNAGGADTQYF
TRBJ2-1 NA TRBV20-1 NA TGCAGTGCTAGAGATATGGGCGGGACCTACGAGCAGTTCTTC CSARDMGGTYEQFF
TRBJ2-4 NA TRBV5-1 TRBD1 TGCGCCAGCAGCCCTACAGGGGACGCCAAAAACATTCAGTACTTC CASSPTGDAKNIQYF
TRBJ2-7 NA TRBV20-1 TRBD2 TGCAGTGCTCCCCATTTCGGGGGGGCCTACGAGCAGTACTTC CSAPHFGGAYEQYF
TRBJ1-4 NA TRBV7-2 TRBD1 TGTGCCAGCAGCGTCTCGAACAGGGGCACTAATGAAAAACTGTTTTTT CASSVSNRGTNEKLFF